There are a few counts of the clone carrying this TCR beta chain. Its antigen is unknown. Losses at the gene ends were 1 base for V and 9 bases for J; bases not matched to a gene: 7. CDR1 and CDR2 from the germline V gene are SGHRS and YFSETQ. The CDR3 length is 15 residues. These data originate in a study of CD8 T cells in ankylosing spondylitis. Broader study findings: A TCR beta motif of 8 or 9 highly homologous variants appeared characteristic of ankylosing spondylitis blood. Reactive arthritis synovial fluid and blood were previously reported to contain some motif variants.

Via MiXCR, TCRdb re-called the 5' RACE reads, giving one row per CDR3 protein. The sample holds under 250,000 distinct CDR3 sequences; 9.5% to 12% are singletons and the top ten take around 6.5%. The sequencing input was blood, either unsorted or a sorted T cell fraction (not recorded which). The receptor's source is a male donor with ankylosing spondylitis or in good health (not recorded which). J is TRBJ2-1 and V is TRBV5-1; TRBD2 matches 10 bases. CDR3 DNA: TGCGCCAGCAGCTTGATGGCTAGCGGGGGTATTGAGCAGTTCTTC. Translating it yields CASSLMASGGIEQFF.